This T cell receptor beta chain was captured in a study of T cells in localized non-small cell lung cancer. Findings and limits, study-wide: Among the top 100 tumor clones, a median around 60 appeared in adjacent lung. Tumor trailed uninvolved adjacent lung in T cell clonality, which peaked there.

Using immunoSEQ multiplex PCR, the repertoire was profiled, and TCRdb retains in-frame clones only, with some absent. The sample carries approximately 460 clones, around 25% recorded once. This clone is large (0.1 to 1%) by share. No antigen is known for it. Samples of adjacent lung (free of atypia) were collected at least 2 cm from the tumor margin. There are 19 residues in the CDR3. V lost 2 bases, J lost 7 bases, and 13 bases stayed unmatched. The germline CDR1 and CDR2 sequences are SGHNT and YENEEA. The sequence derives from a female donor of 60 years or more with stage II squamous cell lung carcinoma. The specimen comprised normal lung tissue next to the tumor, sampled before any cancer treatment. The genes are TRBV11-3 and TRBJ2-2; 13 bases are a match to TRBD2. The CDR3 nucleotides read TGTGCCAGCAGCTTAACTACGACAGGGACTAGCGGGAAAGGCGGGGAGCTGTTTTTT. Translation: CASSLTTTGTSGKGGELFF.